Each of the 10 T cell receptor beta chains below was sequenced from the same sample in a study of PD-1 blockade in classical Hodgkin lymphoma. All patients experienced relapse after autologous stem cell transplantation, and brentuximab vedotin exposure was variable. Sequenced by immunoSEQ multiplex PCR; TCRdb stores in-frame clones only, minus some. Counted here are roughly 20,000 clones, less than 85% occurring once; the ten biggest clones make up about 6.6%. Sequenced here: peripheral blood mononuclear cells (PBMCs), sampled at baseline. The receptors originated from a human donor with classical Hodgkin lymphoma.

This clone was recorded once. The chain links TRBV9 to TRBJ2-3, with D possibly matching TRBD2 (6 bases). The V and J ends lost 1 base and 0 bases respectively, with 9 bases between them. The V gene's germline CDR1 is SGDLS and CDR2 YYNGEE. CDR3 size: 15 residues. The CDR3 reads CASSVTGVSTDTQYF. The CDR3, as DNA: TGTGCCAGCAGCGTAACGGGGGTCAGCACAGATACGCAGTATTTT.

This chain connects TRBV7-2 to TRBJ2-5; TRBD2 agrees at 7 bases. Germline V gene data show CDR1 as SGHTA and CDR2 as FQGNSA. The J segment lost 0 bases and the V segment lost 2 bases, leaving 3 bases of the junction unmatched. There are 15 residues in the CDR3. The CDR3 loop reads CASSLIGGNQETQYF. CDR3 sequence (DNA): TGTGCCAGCAGCTTAATCGGGGGGAACCAAGAGACCCAGTACTTC.

To note about this clone: Other DNA sequences of this sample code for an identical CDR3. The chain recombines TRBV4-3 with TRBJ2-7, with D perhaps matching TRBD1 or TRBD2 (5 bases each). Germline V CDR1 and CDR2: LGHNA, YSLEER. V shed 1 base and J shed 0 bases, with 16 bases lying between them. The CDR3 sequence is 17 residues long. The CDR3 loop is CASSQGRDGSSSYEQYF. The CDR3, as DNA: TGCGCCAGCAGCCAAGGCCGGGACGGGTCGAGCTCCTACGAGCAGTACTTC.

The genes are TRBV2 and TRBJ1-6; D is possibly TRBD1 (6 bases). The germline CDR1 and CDR2 sequences are SNHLY and FYNNEI. This CDR3 region has 12 residues. V gave up 8 bases and J gave up 5 bases, with 7 bases separating them. CDR3 coding DNA: TGTGCCAGCGGACAGAATAATTCACCCCTCCACTTT. Protein: CASGQNNSPLHF.

This clone showed up just once. This CDR3 is also generated by other DNA sequences in the sample. This chain uses TRBV9 with TRBJ1-1; D gene ambiguous. V lost 0 bases and J 1 base, leaving 10 bases between the germline ends. The V gene's germline CDR1 is SGDLS and CDR2 YYNGEE. The CDR3 is made up of 15 amino acids. The CDR3 DNA reads TGTGCCAGCAGCGTAGGTGGCACCCCGAACACTGAAGCTTTCTTT. The encoded protein is CASSVGGTPNTEAFF.

V is TRBV5-4 and J is TRBJ1-2; D remains unclear. The V end was cut by 0 bases, the J end by 1 base, with 10 bases between. The CDR3 consists of 15 residues. CDR1 SGHNT and CDR2 YYREEE come from the germline V gene (reference sequence). In nucleotides, the CDR3 is TGTGCCAGCAGCTTGGGCGATAATCTTAACTATGGCTACACCTTC. This gives the protein CASSLGDNLNYGYTF. Variable domain in full (rest from reference TRBV5-4 and TRBJ1-2): ETGVTQSPTHLIKTRGQQVTLRCSSQSGHNTVSWYQQALGQGPQFIFQYYREEENGRGNFPPRFSGLQFPNYSSELNVNALELDDSALYLCASSLGDNLNYGYTFGSGTRLTVV.

The CDR3 DNA follows: TGTGCCAGCACCCGAGGGACTGGTAATGAAAAACTGTTTTTT. Protein product: CASTRGTGNEKLFF. The V call is TRBV2, the J call TRBJ1-4; D is possibly TRBD1 (5 bases). With 7 bases removed from V and 4 bases from J, the gap between germline ends came to 13 bases. This CDR3 spans 14 amino acids. Germline V gene sequence: CDR1 SNHLY, CDR2 FYNNEI.

The chain carries TRBV27 and TRBJ2-1; maybe TRBD2 (5 bases). Per the germline V gene, CDR1 is MNHEY and CDR2 is SMNVEV (reference sequence). The CDR3 contains 17 residues. Trimming left V 0 bases short and J 4 bases short, with 16 bases between. The CDR3 here is CASSLSLNRGGYNEQFF. The DNA of the CDR3 is TGTGCCAGCAGTTTATCGTTAAACCGGGGTGGTTACAATGAGCAGTTCTTC.

The chain couples TRBV7-9 to TRBJ1-6; 8 bases match TRBD1. CDR3 length: 15 amino acids. V gave up 2 bases and J gave up 8 bases; unmatched junction bases: 5. Germline CDR1 and CDR2: SEHNR and FQNEAQ (reference sequence). The CDR3 bases are TGTGCCAGCAGCTTACGGACAGGGCGGGATTCACCCCTCCACTTT. This encodes CASSLRTGRDSPLHF.

The rearrangement uses TRBV30 and TRBJ2-7; possible D gene TRBD2, 6 bases. The V gene's germline CDR1 is GTSNPN and CDR2 SVGIG (reference sequence). CDR3 size: 13 residues. Trimming stripped 3 bases from V and 0 bases from J, with 9 bases between. This CDR3 reads CAWSRDFSYEQYF. CDR3 nucleotide sequence: TGTGCCTGGAGCCGGGACTTCTCCTACGAGCAGTACTTC.